The next 9 T cell receptor beta chains were all read from a single sample in a study of long-term antiretroviral therapy in people with HIV. With survey level as its setting, the immunoSEQ assay was v3.0. Sequencing used immunoSEQ multiplex PCR; TCRdb keeps in-frame clones, though not all of them. The sample shows about 36,000 clones, roughly 87% of them seen only once. Sequences were derived from unsorted PBMCs, sampled 0.6 years after starting antiretroviral therapy. Every receptor here comes from a man aged 18-30 years with HIV.

V is TRBV7-7 and J is TRBJ2-2, with D uncertain. V was pared by 2 bases and J by 4 bases, with 5 bases between. Germline V gene sequence: CDR1 SSHAT, CDR2 FNYEAQ (reference sequence). This CDR3 has 13 residues. CDR3 in DNA: TGTGCCAGCAGCTTAATGGGCACCGGGGAGCTGTTTTTT. Encoded protein: CASSLMGTGELFF.

This chain uses TRBV5-1 with TRBJ1-1, with D uncertain. CDR3 length: 14 residues. Germline loops: CDR1 SGHRS, CDR2 YFSETQ. Trimming pared 3 bases from V and 2 bases from J, leaving 11 bases between. The CDR3 is CASSSQMINTEAFF. The CDR3 nucleotides are TGCGCCAGCAGCTCACAAATGATAAACACTGAAGCTTTCTTT.

The rearrangement joins TRBV19 to TRBJ1-4; 7 bases match TRBD1. CDR1 LNHDA and CDR2 SQIVND come from the germline V gene (reference sequence). The CDR3 runs 15 residues. J lost 1 base, V lost 5 bases, and 4 bases had no gene match. CDR3 residues: CASSPRDRTNEKLFF. The CDR3 region has the DNA TGTGCCAGTAGTCCTCGGGACAGAACTAATGAAAAACTGTTTTTT.

The V gene is TRBV2, the J gene TRBJ2-3; TRBD2 agrees at 7 bases. CDR1 is SNHLY, CDR2 FYNNEI, per germline. V lost 8 bases, J lost 5 bases, and 10 bases stayed unmatched. The CDR3 loop spans 14 amino acids. The CDR3 DNA follows: TGTGCCAGCCCTATTTCCGGGAGGATAGATACGCAGTATTTT. Protein: CASPISGRIDTQYF.

The V call is TRBV23-1, the J call TRBJ2-2; D call uncertain. TRBV23-1 is an ORF; its function is uncertain. V dropped 6 bases and J dropped 8 bases, with 22 bases sitting between them. This CDR3 has 16 amino acids. Here the CDR3 reads CASSKPRKAPMGELFF. The CDR3 DNA sequence: TGCGCCAGCAGCAAGCCTCGAAAGGCCCCTATGGGGGAGCTGTTTTTT.

The V and J genes are TRBV11-2 and TRBJ2-7; tentatively, D is TRBD1 (6 bases). Germline assignment: CDR1 SGHAT and CDR2 FQNNGV. V gave up 6 bases and J gave up 0 bases, with 12 bases separating them. This CDR3 is built from 14 residues. This chain's CDR3 is CASRPGHSSYEQYF. The CDR3 DNA reads TGTGCCAGCAGACCGGGACACAGCTCCTACGAGCAGTACTTC.

This rearrangement joins TRBV27 to TRBJ2-7; 7 bases line up with TRBD2. The germline V gene encodes CDR1 MNHEY and CDR2 SMNVEV (reference sequence). This CDR3 region has 17 residues. After removal of 5 bases from V and 0 bases from J, the junction contained 13 bases not matched to a gene. This CDR3 is CASSVVAGAGSSYEQYF. The CDR3 DNA is TGTGCCAGCAGTGTCGTTGCGGGAGCGGGGAGCTCCTACGAGCAGTACTTC.

This clone was observed a few times. The gene calls are TRBV7-2 and TRBJ2-2; tentatively, D is TRBD1 (5 bases). The germline gives CDR1 SGHTA, CDR2 FQGNSA. The CDR3 length is 13 residues. V dropped 2 bases and J dropped 7 bases, with 8 bases sitting between them. This CDR3 reads CASSLSGNGELFF. For the CDR3, the DNA is TGTGCCAGCAGCTTATCAGGGAACGGGGAGCTGTTTTTT.

This clone occurred a few times. The rearrangement joins TRBV7-9 to TRBJ2-1; the match to TRBD2 covers 11 bases. With 5 bases clipped from V and 7 bases from J, the junction kept 4 bases outside the gene matches. Germline loops: CDR1 SEHNR, CDR2 FQNEAQ (reference sequence). CDR3 length: 14 amino acids. The CDR3 sequence is CASSPSGRRNEQFF. CDR3 DNA sequence: TGTGCCAGCAGCCCTAGCGGGAGGAGGAATGAGCAGTTCTTC.